These T cell receptor beta chains were read from a single sample in a study of control samples from healthy donors and cancer patients. The repertoire was sequenced with immunoSEQ multiplex PCR; TCRdb's copy has only in-frame clones and lacks some. Among about 99,000 clones, around 89% were seen once, and the ten largest hold about 18%. Sequences were obtained from PBMCs. Source of these receptors: a man between 60 and 75 years old with lung cancer. Both conserved end residues are part of each CDR3. Each record gives: clone size, J gene, V gene, D gene, CDR3 protein, CDR3 DNA. The D gene is left open where the match is weak. A clone size is listed for some rows: how often the clone was seen (once, few, many), or a class if it is expanded.

clone size: -; J gene: TRBJ1-5; V gene: TRBV18; D gene: TRBD1; CDR3 protein: CASSTGELSNQPQHF; CDR3 DNA: TGTGCCAGCTCCACAGGGGAACTTAGCAATCAGCCCCAGCATTTT
clone size: once; J gene: TRBJ1-2; V gene: TRBV24-1; D gene: TRBD1; CDR3 protein: CATSDLFRDREKGYTF; CDR3 DNA: TGTGCCACCAGTGATTTGTTCCGGGACAGGGAAAAGGGCTACACCTTC
clone size: -; J gene: TRBJ1-1; V gene: TRBV7-2; D gene: TRBD1; CDR3 protein: CASSWFGTASNTEAFF; CDR3 DNA: TGTGCCAGCAGCTGGTTCGGGACAGCCTCGAACACTGAAGCTTTCTTT
clone size: once; J gene: TRBJ2-7; V gene: TRBV5-5; D gene: -; CDR3 protein: CASSSRGNEQYF; CDR3 DNA: TGTGCCAGCAGCTCAAGGGGGAACGAGCAGTACTTC
clone size: -; J gene: TRBJ2-2; V gene: TRBV3-1/TRBV3-2; D gene: TRBD2; CDR3 protein: CASSTRTSGNTGELFF; CDR3 DNA: TGTGCCAGCAGCACTCGGACTAGCGGGAACACCGGGGAGCTGTTTTTT
clone size: few; J gene: TRBJ2-5; V gene: TRBV5-4; D gene: TRBD2; CDR3 protein: CASSPGGATGQETQYF; CDR3 DNA: TGTGCCAGCAGCCCCGGGGGGGCCACGGGCCAAGAGACCCAGTACTTC
clone size: -; J gene: TRBJ2-2; V gene: TRBV25-1; D gene: TRBD2; CDR3 protein: CASSQSSGGPTGELFF; CDR3 DNA: TGTGCCAGCAGTCAAAGTAGCGGGGGGCCGACCGGGGAGCTGTTTTTT
clone size: once; J gene: TRBJ1-2; V gene: TRBV18; D gene: -; CDR3 protein: CASSGEFPADYGYTF; CDR3 DNA: TGTGCCAGCTCGGGCGAATTCCCTGCGGACTATGGCTACACCTTC
clone size: -; J gene: TRBJ2-3; V gene: TRBV27; D gene: TRBD1; CDR3 protein: CASSPRTGGWADTQYF; CDR3 DNA: TGTGCCAGCAGTCCCAGAACAGGGGGCTGGGCAGATACGCAGTATTTT
clone size: once; J gene: TRBJ1-1; V gene: TRBV7-6; D gene: TRBD1; CDR3 protein: CASRAGSGGGKNTEAFF; CDR3 DNA: TGTGCCAGCAGGGCCGGATCAGGGGGCGGAAAGAACACTGAAGCTTTCTTT
clone size: -; J gene: TRBJ2-5; V gene: TRBV4-1; D gene: -; CDR3 protein: CASSQDVQGKETQYF; CDR3 DNA: TGCGCCAGCAGCCAAGATGTCCAGGGTAAAGAGACCCAGTACTTC
clone size: once; J gene: TRBJ1-1; V gene: TRBV28; D gene: -; CDR3 protein: CASSSASGVGGLEAFF; CDR3 DNA: TGTGCCAGCAGTTCGGCCTCAGGTGTGGGGGGGCTTGAAGCTTTCTTT
clone size: -; J gene: TRBJ1-1; V gene: TRBV3-1/TRBV3-2; D gene: -; CDR3 protein: CASSSMGGGTEAFF; CDR3 DNA: TGTGCCAGCAGCTCAATGGGAGGGGGGACTGAAGCTTTCTTT
clone size: -; J gene: TRBJ1-2; V gene: TRBV3-1/TRBV3-2; D gene: TRBD1; CDR3 protein: CASSPYRGPANYGYTF; CDR3 DNA: TGTGCCAGCAGCCCCTACAGGGGCCCCGCTAACTATGGCTACACCTTC
clone size: -; J gene: TRBJ1-5; V gene: TRBV5-5; D gene: -; CDR3 protein: CASSLGVTSNQPQHF; CDR3 DNA: TGTGCCAGCAGCTTGGGTGTGACCAGCAATCAGCCCCAGCATTTT
clone size: -; J gene: TRBJ2-1; V gene: TRBV24-1; D gene: -; CDR3 protein: CATSDSTGQGAYEQFF; CDR3 DNA: TGTGCCACCAGTGATTCGACGGGACAAGGGGCCTATGAGCAGTTCTTC
clone size: once; J gene: TRBJ1-4; V gene: TRBV5-1; D gene: TRBD1; CDR3 protein: CASSQTGLVEKLFF; CDR3 DNA: TGCGCCAGCAGCCAGACAGGGCTGGTAGAAAAACTGTTTTTT
clone size: -; J gene: TRBJ2-2; V gene: TRBV5-6; D gene: -; CDR3 protein: CASSLELNTGELFF; CDR3 DNA: TGTGCCAGCAGCTTGGAATTGAACACCGGGGAGCTGTTTTTT